Listed here is a single TCR beta chain. Antigen specificity is unknown. The germline V gene has CDR1 MNHEY and CDR2 SVGAGI. The CDR3 covers 14 residues. J gave up 6 bases and V 1 base, and 6 bases lay outside the gene matches. This entry comes from a study of lymphopenia after photon versus proton radiotherapy. Study results and limitations: Survival link was tested only in deceased patients; proton benefit remains a possibility.

The table came from immunoSEQ multiplex PCR; TCRdb's copy has only in-frame clones and leaves some out. The repertoire holds roughly 18,000 clones, around 90% seen once, with around 1.7% in the top ten. The sequence was obtained from a woman between 40 and 55 years old with cholangiocarcinoma. This specimen was peripheral blood, taken from a patient treated with photon-based radiotherapy. V usage is TRBV6-5 and J usage is TRBJ2-7, with 7 nucleotides matching TRBD2. CDR3 residues: CASSYLGGGGEQYF. The CDR3 nucleotides read TGTGCCAGCAGTTACTTGGGCGGGGGAGGCGAGCAGTACTTC.